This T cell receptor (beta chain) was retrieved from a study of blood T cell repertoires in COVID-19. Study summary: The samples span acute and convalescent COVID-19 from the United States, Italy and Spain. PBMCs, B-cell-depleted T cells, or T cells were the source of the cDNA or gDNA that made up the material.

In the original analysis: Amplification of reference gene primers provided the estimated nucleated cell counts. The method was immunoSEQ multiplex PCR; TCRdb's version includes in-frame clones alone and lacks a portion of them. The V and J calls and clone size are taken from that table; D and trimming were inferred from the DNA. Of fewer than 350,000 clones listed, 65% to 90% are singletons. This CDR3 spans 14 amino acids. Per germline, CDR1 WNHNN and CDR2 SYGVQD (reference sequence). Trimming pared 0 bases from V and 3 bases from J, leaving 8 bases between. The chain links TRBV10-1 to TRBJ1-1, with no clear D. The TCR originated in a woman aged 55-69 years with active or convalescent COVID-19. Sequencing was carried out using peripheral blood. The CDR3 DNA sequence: TGCGCCAGCAGTGAGTCCCCGGGAGACACTGAAGCTTTCTTT. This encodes CASSESPGDTEAFF.